What follows are 20 T cell receptor beta chains derived from one specimen sequenced in a study of blood T cell repertoires in COVID-19. Measured with immunoSEQ multiplex PCR; TCRdb has only the in-frame clones, and not every one. This table holds about 12,000 clones, over 60% found once. Source material: peripheral blood. Every receptor here comes from a man aged 55 to 69 with COVID-19, enrolled during active disease.

This clone was observed once. The chain recombines TRBV6-5 with TRBJ1-5; TRBD1 matches at 7 bases. Germline trimming cut 10 bases from V and 6 bases from J; bases unmatched to any gene: 12. This CDR3 has 14 residues. Germline values: CDR1 MNHEY, CDR2 SVGAGI. The chain's CDR3 is CATSIDRVFQPQHF. CDR3 DNA: TGTGCCACTTCAATCGACAGGGTGTTTCAGCCCCAGCATTTT.

This clone was seen more than once but under ten times. This chain links TRBV23-1 with TRBJ2-7; 11 bases agree with TRBD1. TRBV23-1 is an open reading frame whose function is uncertain. This CDR3 is 15 amino acids long. Losses at the gene ends were 0 bases for V and 3 bases for J; bases not matched to a gene: 1. For the CDR3, the DNA is TGCGCCAGCAGTCAATCGGGGACAGGGGGCTACGAGCAGTACTTC. Residues: CASSQSGTGGYEQYF.

By share, this clone ranks as medium-sized. V is TRBV2 and J is TRBJ2-7, with a weak D call TRBD1 (6 bases). V was shortened by 7 bases and J by 5 bases, with 12 bases between the two germline ends. This CDR3 has 12 amino acids. Germline CDR1 is SNHLY and CDR2 is FYNNEI. Written as DNA, the CDR3 is TGTGCCAGCATAGGGGGAGCCGACGAGCAGTACTTC. Its translation is CASIGGADEQYF.

The chain combines TRBV5-1 with TRBJ2-2, with TRBD2 matching over 11 bases. Germline V gives CDR1 SGHRS, CDR2 YFSETQ. The CDR3 contains 16 residues. V lost 4 bases and J lost 2; bases outside the gene matches: 4. The CDR3 DNA is TGCGCCAGCAGCCCGCTAGCGGGAGGTAACACCGGGGAGCTGTTTTTT. Residues: CASSPLAGGNTGELFF.

This chain uses TRBV24-1 with TRBJ2-1; 10 bases agree with TRBD2. The V gene's germline CDR1 is KGHDR and CDR2 SFDVKD. The CDR3 runs to 17 residues. V lost 9 bases and J lost 8; bases outside the gene matches: 18. As DNA, the CDR3 is TGTGCCACCTCCCCAACGACCTTAGCGGGGGGTAAATATGAGCAGTTCTTC. Translation: CATSPTTLAGGKYEQFF.

This clone was counted between two and nine times. The chain uses TRBV19 and TRBJ2-1, with a possible D match to TRBD1 (6 bases). V dropped 0 bases and J dropped 14 bases, with 14 bases sitting between them. The germline V gene encodes CDR1 LNHDA and CDR2 SQIVND (reference sequence). This CDR3 region has 13 residues. Written as DNA, the CDR3 is TGTGCCAGTAGTATAGATGGAGGTGAGGGGGAGTTCTTC. It specifies CASSIDGGEGEFF.

The chain combines TRBV27 with TRBJ2-2; weak D call: TRBD1 (5 bases). This CDR3 contains 16 residues. The germline CDR1 and CDR2 sequences are MNHEY and SMNVEV (reference sequence). V was pared by 7 bases and J by 1 base, with 16 bases between. The CDR3 region is CASTQSGQGNTGELFF. CDR3 nucleotides: TGTGCCAGCACCCAATCTGGGCAGGGGAACACCGGGGAGCTGTTTTTT.

The V and J genes are TRBV4-1 and TRBJ2-1; D possibly corresponds to TRBD2 (6 bases). The V gene lost 4 bases and the J gene lost 2 bases, with 15 bases spanning the gap. Per the germline V gene, CDR1 is MGHRA and CDR2 is YSYEKL. The CDR3 totals 16 residues. CDR3 protein: CASSPGGGRTYNEQFF. The CDR3 nucleotides are TGCGCCAGCAGCCCCGGGGGTGGGAGAACCTACAATGAGCAGTTCTTC.

The chain is built from TRBV7-9 and TRBJ2-1; TRBD2 aligns across 14 bases. The CDR3 contains 16 residues. Unmatched junction bases numbered 6, after V lost 5 bases and J lost 6 bases. Germline V gene lookup returns CDR1 SEHNR and CDR2 FQNEAQ (reference sequence). The CDR3 bases are TGTGCCAGCAGCCAAGGACTAGCGGGAGGCATCAATGAGCAGTTCTTC. Translating gives CASSQGLAGGINEQFF.

This clone was recorded once. V and J are TRBV18 and TRBJ1-2, with D unresolved. Per the germline V gene, CDR1 is KGHSH and CDR2 is LQKENI. The CDR3 totals 13 residues. V shed 3 bases and J shed 6 bases, with 11 bases lying between them. The CDR3 coding sequence is TGTGCCAGCTCACCGAGGCACGAGGATGGCTACACCTTC. Protein: CASSPRHEDGYTF. Combining the CDR3 with reference TRBV18 and TRBJ1-2 gives the whole variable domain NAGVMQNPRHLVRRRGQEARLRCSPMKGHSHVYWYRQLPEEGLKFMVYLQKENIIDESGMPKERFSAEFPKEGPSILRIQQVVRGDSAAYFCASSPRHEDGYTFGSGTRLTVV.

In nucleotides, the CDR3 is TGTGCCAGCAGTGAAGATTTCGACTTGAGCTCCTATAATTCACCCCTCCACTTT. Its protein product is CASSEDFDLSSYNSPLHF. The chain uses TRBV2 and TRBJ1-6; no clear D. Germline V gene lookup returns CDR1 SNHLY and CDR2 FYNNEI. The CDR3 covers 18 residues. V lost 1 base and J lost 0, with 13 bases in between.

The chain uses TRBV12-5 and TRBJ2-3; 12 positions match TRBD2. The J segment lost 4 bases and the V segment lost 5 bases, leaving 10 bases of the junction unmatched. The CDR3 contains 17 residues. From germline, CDR1 is LGHNT and CDR2 FRNRAP. DNA for the CDR3: TGTGCTAGTGGTGCTGGGAGGGCTAGCGGGGGGGCAGATACGCAGTATTTT. Protein sequence: CASGAGRASGGADTQYF.

This clone was counted between two and nine times. The chain combines TRBV3-1 (or the pseudogene TRBV3-2) with TRBJ1-2; D unresolved. CDR3 size: 15 residues. V lost 4 bases and J 5 bases, leaving 17 bases between the germline ends. Germline assignment: CDR1 LGHDT and CDR2 YNNKEL (reference sequence). The CDR3 DNA follows: TGTGCCAGCAGCCCCCCAGAGGTTTCATGGTATGGCTACACCTTC. Translating gives CASSPPEVSWYGYTF.

This clone is termed medium-sized. The chain recombines TRBV30 with TRBJ2-3; 7 nucleotides match TRBD2. Germline V lookup: CDR1 GTSNPN, CDR2 SVGIG (reference sequence). The length of the CDR3 is 15 residues. V lost 0 bases, J lost 8 bases, and 11 bases stayed unmatched. In DNA, the CDR3 is TGTGCCTGGAGTGTACCAGCGGGACGGGGTAGTACGCAGTATTTT. Translation: CAWSVPAGRGSTQYF.

This chain links TRBV5-4 with TRBJ2-7; 10 bases fit TRBD1. The trim removed 4 bases at V and 7 bases at J, leaving 11 bases unmatched. The CDR3 covers 15 residues. Germline values: CDR1 SGHNT, CDR2 YYREEE (reference sequence). This chain's CDR3 is CASSKTGTGVREQYF. CDR3 bases: TGTGCCAGCAGCAAGACCGGGACAGGGGTCCGGGAGCAGTACTTC.

The V and J genes are TRBV27 and TRBJ2-3; 7 bases align to TRBD1. The CDR3 has 15 amino acids. Germline V gene data show CDR1 as MNHEY and CDR2 as SMNVEV (reference sequence). Germline trimming cut 4 bases from V and 0 bases from J; bases unmatched to any gene: 4. DNA of the CDR3: TGTGCCAGCAGTTCGATGACAGGGAGCACAGATACGCAGTATTTT. It codes for CASSSMTGSTDTQYF.

The chain is built from TRBV5-1 and TRBJ2-2, with D unclear. The germline V gene has CDR1 SGHRS and CDR2 YFSETQ. V lost 0 bases and J lost 4, with 13 bases in between. CDR3 size: 16 residues. DNA of the CDR3: TGCGCCAGCAGCTTGGGACAAACTTTAACCACCGGGGAGCTGTTTTTT. Amino acid sequence: CASSLGQTLTTGELFF.

V usage is TRBV7-8 and J usage is TRBJ1-2, with 7 bases lining up with TRBD1. There are 13 residues in the CDR3. Germline CDR1 SGHVS, CDR2 FQNEAQ. V gave up 5 bases and J gave up 6 bases; unmatched junction bases: 6. This CDR3 is CASSRDRVNGYTF. For the CDR3, the DNA is TGTGCCAGCAGCCGGGACAGAGTCAATGGCTACACCTTC. The full variable domain, its missing parts supplied by reference TRBV7-8 and TRBJ1-2, is GAGVSQSPRYKVAKRGQDVALRCDPISGHVSLFWYQQALGQGPEFLTYFQNEAQLDKSGLPSDRFFAERPEGSVSTLKIQRTQQEDSAVYLCASSRDRVNGYTFGSGTRLTVV.

The chain is built from TRBV24-1 and TRBJ2-5; 9 bases align to TRBD2. The germline V gene encodes CDR1 KGHDR and CDR2 SFDVKD. The CDR3 sequence is 15 residues long. Germline trimming cut 5 bases from V and 5 bases from J; bases unmatched to any gene: 8. The CDR3 DNA reads TGTGCCACCAGTGCTGGGGCGGGAGGGGTGGAGACCCAGTACTTC. Encoded protein: CATSAGAGGVETQYF.

CDR3 nucleotide sequence: TGTGCCAGCAGCCCCAATAATGGCGGGATGGGGAATGAGCAGTTCTTC. Protein: CASSPNNGGMGNEQFF. The chain employs TRBV7-3 and TRBJ2-1; D may be TRBD2 (6 bases). Trimming pared 5 bases from V and 7 bases from J, leaving 21 bases between. The germline gives CDR1 SGHTA, CDR2 FQGTGA. There are 16 residues in the CDR3.